A single sample gave rise to the 12 T cell receptor beta chains below, sequenced in a study of blood T cells in healthy people across ages. Alongside a J-beta primer mix, a sample-barcoded 5' primer served in a second PCR lasting roughly 6 to 11 cycles. TCRdb independently ran MiXCR on the 5' RACE reads; one entry per CDR3 protein. The table lists some 800,000 distinct CDR3 sequences, under 55% of them singletons. Source material: blood. The receptors were sampled from a man aged 60-69 years in good health.

There are a few counts of this clonotype. The chain couples TRBV15 to TRBJ2-5, with 13 positions matching TRBD2. Germline V gene sequence: CDR1 LNHNV, CDR2 YYDKDF (reference sequence). This CDR3 contains 15 residues. The V segment lost 9 bases and the J segment 2 bases; nucleotides outside the gene matches: 6. This CDR3 is CATRLAGGLQETQYF. The CDR3 bases are TGTGCCACTAGACTAGCGGGGGGTCTTCAAGAGACCCAGTACTTC.

This clonotype showed up just a few times. V is TRBV6-2 or TRBV6-3 and J is TRBJ2-5, with D maybe TRBD1 (6 bases). This CDR3 contains 14 residues. CDR1 is MNHEY and CDR2 is SVGEGT in the germline V gene. Deletions cut 8 bases from V and 5 bases from J, with 18 bases between. CDR3: CASGVTGPRETQYF. The CDR3, as DNA: TGTGCCAGCGGGGTGACAGGCCCTCGGGAGACCCAGTACTTC.

The V and J genes are TRBV4-2 and TRBJ2-3; TRBD2 might be the D (5 bases). CDR1 and CDR2 (germline): LGHNA, YNFKEQ. Trimming took off 1 base at V and 10 bases at J, with 12 bases between the two ends. There are 13 residues in the CDR3. CDR3 region: CASSQGPAVSQYF. The CDR3 DNA reads TGTGCCAGCAGCCAAGGCCCAGCGGTTTCGCAGTATTTT.

The chain uses TRBV7-8 and TRBJ2-1, with 10 bases that match TRBD1. The length of the CDR3 is 16 residues. The V and J ends lost 4 bases and 8 bases, in that order; junction bases with no gene match: 11. CDR1 SGHVS and CDR2 FQNEAQ come from the germline V gene. CDR3 protein: CASSSQGTGDGDEQFF. In DNA form, the CDR3 reads TGTGCCAGCAGCTCCCAGGGGACAGGGGACGGGGATGAGCAGTTCTTC.

CDR3 sequence reads: CAISGTLAGEQYF. Written as DNA, the CDR3 is TGTGCCATCAGTGGGACACTTGCTGGTGAGCAGTACTTC. This sequence joins TRBV10-3 and TRBJ2-7; D perhaps matches TRBD1 (5 bases). This CDR3 comprises 13 residues. In germline, CDR1 is ENHRY, CDR2 SYGVKD. Trimming took 4 bases from V and 7 from J, leaving 14 bases between them.

Only a few counts were recorded for this clonotype. One end of the junction does not line up with germline, which may come from a read error. The chain recombines TRBV29-1 with TRBJ2-3; tentatively, D is TRBD2 (5 bases). The CDR3 consists of 14 residues. Germline assignment: CDR1 SQVTM and CDR2 ANQGSEA. The CDR3: CSGRLPGLADTRYF. The CDR3 nucleotides read TGCAGCGGTCGACTACCCGGGTTAGCAGATACGCGGTATTTT.

The chain is built from TRBV4-3 and TRBJ1-2, with D possibly TRBD1 on 5 matching bases. The ends were cut back, 5 bases at V and 8 bases at J, with 18 bases in the middle. Germline CDR1 and CDR2: LGHNA and YSLEER. This CDR3 contains 14 residues. CDR3 coding DNA: TGCGCCAGCAGCTGGGGACGGGATCCTAGGGGCTACACCTTC. Translating gives CASSWGRDPRGYTF.

This clonotype has only a few counts. The chain employs TRBV6-6 and TRBJ1-4; D call uncertain. Trimming pared 10 bases from V and 5 bases from J, leaving 14 bases between. Looked up from germline, CDR1 is MNHNY and CDR2 is SVGAGI (reference sequence). The CDR3 has 13 amino acids. This CDR3 is CAIKEGANEKLFF. The CDR3, as DNA: TGTGCCATAAAGGAGGGTGCCAATGAAAAACTGTTTTTT.

This clonotype was seen more than once but under ten times. The chain is built from TRBV6-2 or TRBV6-3 and TRBJ2-3; D uncertain. This CDR3 spans 12 amino acids. Trimming pared 5 bases from V and 6 bases from J, leaving 9 bases between. Germline assignment: CDR1 MNHEY and CDR2 SVGEGT. The CDR3, as DNA: TGTGCCAGCAGTCCACTACAGGATACGCAGTATTTT. Residues: CASSPLQDTQYF.

J is TRBJ2-1 and V is TRBV6-2 or TRBV6-3, with 11 bases matching TRBD2. The CDR3 length is 18 residues. Germline assignment: CDR1 MNHEY and CDR2 SVGEGT. With 4 bases clipped from V and 1 base from J, the junction kept 9 bases outside the gene matches. The CDR3 DNA follows: TGTGCCAGCAGTTCCGACCTCCTAGCGGGGGGTTCCTACAATGAGCAGTTCTTC. Protein sequence: CASSSDLLAGGSYNEQFF.

The V and J genes are TRBV30 and TRBJ2-7; D possibly uses TRBD1 or TRBD2 (5 bases each). This CDR3 is 13 amino acids long. V shed 5 bases and J shed 3 bases, with 14 bases lying between them. Germline values: CDR1 GTSNPN, CDR2 SVGIG (reference sequence). The CDR3 spells CAWSWGRSYEQYF. DNA for the CDR3: TGTGCCTGGTCGTGGGGACGAAGCTACGAGCAGTACTTC.

This clonotype was detected a few times. The chain employs TRBV29-1 and TRBJ1-1; TRBD1 is a possible D gene (6 bases). The CDR3 spans 15 residues. Germline-derived CDR1 and CDR2 are SQVTM and ANQGSEA. Trimming left V 7 bases short and J 2 bases short, with 20 bases between. The CDR3 nucleotides read TGCAGCGCCCAACAGGGAGCAATGGGAAACACTGAAGCTTTCTTT. Its translation is CSAQQGAMGNTEAFF.